The 25 T cell receptor beta chains below come from one sample, sequenced in a study of T cell repertoires in cytomegalovirus infection. No cognate antigen is known for these TCRs. TCRdb reanalysed the reads using MiXCR and keeps one entry per CDR3 protein. The data hold about 890,000 distinct CDR3 sequences, with 31% observed a single time. The material sequenced was cultured CD8+ T cells from PBMCs, taken from culture after CMV antigen stimulation. Every receptor here comes from a human donor in good health (CMV status not recorded). Some clones in this sample may be carry-over from other donors' samples.

This clonotype was observed a handful of times. The chain employs TRBV27 and TRBJ1-2; 7 nucleotides line up with TRBD1. The CDR3 length is 14 residues. V lost 5 bases to trimming and J lost 4 bases; unmatched junction nucleotides: 7. Germline CDR1 MNHEY, CDR2 SMNVEV (reference sequence). The DNA of the CDR3 is TGTGCCAGCAGTCCGCCCGGACAGGTCTATGGCTACACCTTC. Encoded protein: CASSPPGQVYGYTF.

This clonotype was picked up a small number of times. One junction end does not reproduce the germline sequence, and a read error may be involved. V gene TRBV7-6 combines with J gene TRBJ2-2, with D maybe TRBD2 (7 bases). Germline CDR1 is SGHVS and CDR2 is FNYEAQ. The CDR3 covers 16 residues. The DNA for the CDR3 is TGTGCTAGCAGCTTCTCGGCGGGGGCTAACACCGGGGAGCTGTTTTTT. Translation gives CASSFSAGANTGELFF.

The V gene is TRBV27, the J gene TRBJ2-7; the D gene is possibly TRBD2 (5 bases). CDR3 length equals 14 residues. The V gene's germline CDR1 is MNHEY and CDR2 SMNVEV (reference sequence). Trimming stripped 3 bases from V and 5 bases from J, with 14 bases between. The CDR3 sequence is CASSLPGSGNEQYF. DNA of the CDR3: TGTGCCAGCAGTTTGCCGGGGTCGGGAAACGAGCAGTACTTC.

The genes are TRBV19 and TRBJ1-4; D unclear. Trimming removed 7 bases from V and 3 bases from J, with 6 bases in between. This CDR3 contains 12 residues. Germline assignment: CDR1 LNHDA and CDR2 SQIVND (reference sequence). As DNA, the CDR3 is TGTGCCAGTACTGAGGCTAATGAAAAACTGTTTTTT. Its protein product is CASTEANEKLFF. The variable domain in full, completed from reference TRBV19 and TRBJ1-4, reads DGGITQSPKYLFRKEGQNVTLSCEQNLNHDAMYWYRQDPGQGLRLIYYSQIVNDFQKGDIAEGYSVSREKKESFPLTVTSAQKNPTAFYLCASTEANEKLFFGSGTQLSVL.

The genes are TRBV28 and TRBJ2-7, with no clear D. This CDR3 spans 15 amino acids. Per the germline V gene, CDR1 is MDHEN and CDR2 is SYDVKM. For the CDR3, the DNA is TGTGCCAGCAGTTCAGATCTAGGGCTGACCTACGAGCGGTACGTC. Its protein is CASSSDLGLTYERYV.

This clonotype was detected a few times. This sequence joins TRBV6-5 and TRBJ1-3; D ambiguous. From germline, CDR1 is MNHEY and CDR2 SVGAGI. This CDR3 has 14 amino acids. The V gene lost 2 bases and the J gene lost 0 bases, with 5 bases spanning the gap. CDR3 coding DNA: TGTGCCAGCAGTTACACGGTCTCTGGAAACACCATATATTTT. This sequence encodes CASSYTVSGNTIYF.

The J gene is TRBJ2-7, the V gene TRBV27, with D unclear. The CDR3 has 13 residues. Per the germline V gene, CDR1 is MNHEY and CDR2 is SMNVEV (reference sequence). The CDR3 DNA reads TGTGTAAGTATCAGGCTGAACTCCTACGAGCAGTACGTC. Translation: CVSIRLNSYEQYV.

Points on this clonotype: At one boundary the junction diverges from the germline segment, which might be a read error. V usage is TRBV27 and J usage is TRBJ2-1, with D hard to call. This CDR3 region has 13 residues. In germline, CDR1 is MNHEY, CDR2 SMNVEV (reference sequence). CDR3 sequence: CANSFTLGNEQFF. The CDR3 coding sequence is TGTGCCAACAGTTTTACTCTCGGCAATGAGCAGTTCTTC.

The chain combines TRBV28 with TRBJ2-1; 13 nucleotides agree with TRBD2. Germline lookup yields CDR1 MDHEN and CDR2 SYDVKM. The CDR3 extends over 14 amino acids. Trimming cost V 8 bases and J 4 bases; bases outside gene matches: 2. This CDR3 reads CASLTSGGYNEQFF. CDR3 DNA: TGTGCCAGCCTGACTAGCGGGGGGTACAATGAGCAGTTCTTC.

The V gene is TRBV5-1, the J gene TRBJ1-5; weak D call: TRBD1 (5 bases). The ends were cut back, 0 bases at V and 3 bases at J, with 10 bases in the middle. Germline values: CDR1 SGHRS, CDR2 YFSETQ. The CDR3 has 15 residues. Written as DNA, the CDR3 is TGCGCCAGCAGCTTGGATTCAGGGCTCAATCAGCCCCAGCATTTT. Amino acids: CASSLDSGLNQPQHF.

This clonotype was seen only a few times. This chain links TRBV7-9 with TRBJ2-1, with D unresolved. Looked up from germline, CDR1 is SEHNR and CDR2 is FQNEAQ (reference sequence). This CDR3 spans 12 amino acids. V gave up 6 bases and J gave up 10 bases, with 13 bases separating them. In nucleotides, the CDR3 is TGTGCCAGCAGTTACAGTGGAAGGGAGCAGTTCTTC. It is translated as CASSYSGREQFF.

This clonotype was counted a few times. V usage is TRBV27 and J usage is TRBJ2-7, with 7 bases fitting TRBD1. This CDR3 spans 14 amino acids. The V gene end was trimmed by 6 bases and the J gene end by 7 bases; junction bases not matched to a gene: 12. Germline V lookup: CDR1 MNHEY, CDR2 SMNVEV (reference sequence). The CDR3 spells CASSLGGGEREQYF. The DNA for the CDR3 is TGTGCCAGCAGCCTAGGGGGCGGTGAACGGGAGCAGTACTTC.

In this sample, this clonotype turned up a few times. The J gene is TRBJ1-6, the V gene TRBV2; unclear D gene. Germline assignment: CDR1 SNHLY and CDR2 FYNNEI. CDR3 length: 13 residues. V was clipped by 3 bases and J by 6 bases, with 6 bases between them. This CDR3 is CASSEVFNSPLHF. The DNA of the CDR3 is TGTGCCAGCAGTGAGGTGTTTAATTCACCCCTCCACTTT.

The rearrangement links TRBV4-1 to TRBJ2-5; D tentatively reads TRBD1 or TRBD2 (5 bases each). The CDR3 is made up of 15 amino acids. Germline CDR1 is MGHRA and CDR2 is YSYEKL. The V end lost 0 bases, the J end lost 1 base, and 9 bases lay between the germline ends. CDR3 in DNA: TGCGCCAGCAGCCAAGATCGGGGCGTCCAAGAGACCCAGTACTTC. As protein: CASSQDRGVQETQYF.

This clonotype occurred once. This chain uses TRBV29-1 with TRBJ2-7; 10 bases are a match to TRBD1. CDR3 size: 15 residues. V shed 0 bases and J 3 bases; nucleotides not matched to a gene: 5. Germline assignment: CDR1 SQVTM and CDR2 ANQGSEA. The CDR3 spells CSVEDPDRGFYEQYF. CDR3 DNA sequence: TGCAGCGTTGAAGATCCGGACAGGGGGTTCTACGAGCAGTACTTC.

This clonotype was recorded a few times. The chain joins TRBV27 to TRBJ2-2; TRBD1 aligns across 11 bases. Germline V gene lookup returns CDR1 MNHEY and CDR2 SMNVEV (reference sequence). The CDR3 spans 14 residues. V lost 6 bases and J lost 5; bases outside the gene matches: 2. CDR3 DNA sequence: TGTGCCAGCAGGCGGGACAGGGGGACCGGGGAGCTGTTTTTT. It encodes CASRRDRGTGELFF.

This clonotype was recorded many times. This sequence joins TRBV7-6 and TRBJ1-4; D is ambiguous. Trimming took 5 bases from V and 3 from J, leaving 13 bases between them. Germline lookup yields CDR1 SGHVS and CDR2 FNYEAQ. The CDR3 sequence is 15 residues long. The chain's CDR3 is CASSHFKGANEKLFF. The CDR3 coding sequence is TGTGCCAGCAGCCACTTCAAAGGAGCTAATGAAAAACTGTTTTTT.

This clonotype has just a few counts. The rearrangement joins TRBV7-2 to TRBJ2-1; D gene ambiguous. There are 13 residues in the CDR3. V was pared by 4 bases and J by 3 bases, with 7 bases between. Germline assignment: CDR1 SGHTA and CDR2 FQGNSA. The CDR3 protein is CASSSYIYNEQFF. The CDR3 DNA reads as TGTGCCAGCAGCTCTTACATCTACAATGAGCAGTTCTTC.

This clonotype was counted ten times or more. This chain links TRBV7-9 with TRBJ1-2; D call uncertain. V lost 1 base, J lost 3 bases, and 9 bases lay in between. The germline V gene encodes CDR1 SEHNR and CDR2 FQNEAQ (reference sequence). The CDR3 is made up of 14 amino acids. The chain's CDR3 is CASSLEAKHYGYTF. The CDR3 bases are TGTGCCAGCAGCTTAGAAGCCAAGCACTATGGCTACACCTTC.

This clonotype was recorded at least ten times. The rearrangement links TRBV7-2 to TRBJ2-3; tentatively, D is TRBD2 (6 bases). The V and J ends lost 5 bases and 8 bases respectively, with 14 bases between them. Germline lookup yields CDR1 SGHTA and CDR2 FQGNSA. This CDR3 spans 13 amino acids. DNA for the CDR3: TGTGCCAGCAGCCTTCGGGACTCCCGTACGCAGTATTTT. Translation: CASSLRDSRTQYF.

The V call is TRBV29-1, the J call TRBJ2-7; TRBD1 is a possible D gene (5 bases). CDR1 is SQVTM, CDR2 ANQGSEA, per germline. Trimming removed 2 bases from V and 2 bases from J, with 16 bases in between. CDR3 length equals 15 residues. The CDR3 sequence: CSVELGLSNPYEQYF. The CDR3 nucleotides read TGCAGCGTTGAATTGGGGCTTAGTAACCCCTACGAGCAGTACTTC.

The chain combines TRBV6-2 or TRBV6-3 with TRBJ2-7; D tentatively fits TRBD1 or TRBD2 (5 bases each). V was shortened by 5 bases and J by 5 bases, with 19 bases between the two germline ends. This CDR3 comprises 15 residues. Germline values: CDR1 MNHEY, CDR2 SVGEGT. The CDR3 sequence: CASSPGTPQGNEQYV. The DNA of the CDR3 is TGTGCCAGCAGTCCGGGGACCCCGCAAGGGAACGAGCAGTACGTC.

This clonotype was seen only a few times. The rearrangement links TRBV6-2 or TRBV6-3 to TRBJ1-5; D remains unclear. The CDR3 length is 19 residues. Germline V gene lookup returns CDR1 MNHEY and CDR2 SVGEGT. Trimming shortened V by 0 bases and J by 0 bases, and 18 bases separated the two germline ends. CDR3 DNA: TGTGCCAGCAGTTACTCGAGAACGGCCGGGGTCTTTAGCAATCAGCCCCAGCATTTT. Its translation: CASSYSRTAGVFSNQPQHF.

This clonotype was detected only a few times. The chain carries TRBV7-9 and TRBJ2-1; 7 nucleotides align to TRBD2. This CDR3 spans 15 amino acids. V trimming: 1 base; J trimming: 7 bases; junction bases outside the gene matches: 7. Germline-derived CDR1 and CDR2 are SEHNR and FQNEAQ (reference sequence). This CDR3 reads CASSLGEGSFNEQFF. The CDR3 DNA sequence: TGTGCCAGCAGCTTAGGGGAGGGCAGTTTTAATGAGCAGTTCTTC.

The genes are TRBV12-5 and TRBJ2-2; D not resolved. Germline CDR1 reads LGHNT; CDR2 reads FRNRAP. The CDR3 has 13 amino acids. V was pared by 6 bases and J by 4 bases, with 9 bases between. The CDR3 spells CASGLGGTGELFF. Here the CDR3 DNA reads TGTGCTAGTGGACTGGGCGGCACCGGGGAGCTGTTTTTT.